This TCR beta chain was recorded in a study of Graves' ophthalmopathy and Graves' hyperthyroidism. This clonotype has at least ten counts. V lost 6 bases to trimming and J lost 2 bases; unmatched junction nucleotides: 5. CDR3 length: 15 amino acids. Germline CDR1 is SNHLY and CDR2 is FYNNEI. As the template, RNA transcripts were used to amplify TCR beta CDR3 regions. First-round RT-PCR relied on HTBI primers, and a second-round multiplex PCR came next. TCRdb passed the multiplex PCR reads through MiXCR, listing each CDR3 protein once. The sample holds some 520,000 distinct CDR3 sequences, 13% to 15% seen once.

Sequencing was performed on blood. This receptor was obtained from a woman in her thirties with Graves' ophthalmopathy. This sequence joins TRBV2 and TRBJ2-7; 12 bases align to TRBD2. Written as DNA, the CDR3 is TGTGCCAGCAGCCGACTAGCGGGGGTGGCCTACGAGCAGTACTTC. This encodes CASSRLAGVAYEQYF.